The 25 T cell receptor beta chains below all came from one sample that was sequenced in a study of blood T cell repertoires in COVID-19. Libraries were prepared by immunoSEQ multiplex PCR; TCRdb keeps only in-frame clonotypes and omits some of them. The sample records 200,000 to 300,000 clones, about 80% being singletons. The sample taken for sequencing was peripheral blood. The receptors were sampled from a human donor in a cohort sampled during active COVID-19.

J is TRBJ2-3 and V is TRBV5-1, with 12 bases that match TRBD2. The CDR3 contains 14 residues. CDR1 and CDR2 (germline): SGHRS, YFSETQ. V shed 3 bases and J 7 bases; nucleotides not matched to a gene: 3. DNA for the CDR3: TGCGCCAGCAGCTCTAGCGGGAGGGGGAATACGCAGTATTTT. Protein sequence: CASSSSGRGNTQYF.

This clone was seen a handful of times. The V call is TRBV11-1, the J call TRBJ2-3; D not certain. Per germline, CDR1 SGHAT and CDR2 FQDESV (reference sequence). V was shortened by 8 bases and J by 2 bases, with 14 bases between the two germline ends. The CDR3 totals 14 residues. CDR3 sequence reads: CASGPTWATDTQYF. The CDR3 DNA is TGTGCCAGCGGGCCAACGTGGGCCACAGATACGCAGTATTTT.

The chain couples TRBV25-1 to TRBJ1-5; TRBD1 aligns across 9 bases. There are 14 residues in the CDR3. Germline CDR1 and CDR2: MGHDK and SYGVNS. J lost 2 bases, V lost 6 bases, and 2 bases had no gene match. The CDR3 nucleotides read TGTGCCAGCAGGGGACAGGGAGGCAATCAGCCCCAGCATTTT. This gives the protein CASRGQGGNQPQHF.

The chain employs TRBV19 and TRBJ1-1; weak D call: TRBD1 (5 bases). CDR1 is LNHDA and CDR2 is SQIVND in the germline V gene (reference sequence). With 5 bases removed from V and 0 bases from J, the gap between germline ends came to 7 bases. The CDR3 is 13 amino acids. The CDR3 sequence is CASSGTLNTEAFF. The CDR3 bases are TGTGCCAGTAGTGGGACTCTGAACACTGAAGCTTTCTTT.

V is TRBV18 and J is TRBJ1-1; 8 nucleotides agree with TRBD1. V gave up 4 bases and J gave up 1 base; unmatched junction bases: 2. The CDR3 contains 14 residues. The germline V gene encodes CDR1 KGHSH and CDR2 LQKENI. The CDR3 region has the DNA TGTGCCAGCTCACGGACAGGGAGGAACACTGAAGCTTTCTTT. Residues: CASSRTGRNTEAFF.

V gene TRBV7-2 combines with J gene TRBJ2-2, with D possibly TRBD1 on 5 matching bases. The V end lost 5 bases, the J end lost 8 bases, and 15 bases lay between the germline ends. Germline lookup yields CDR1 SGHTA and CDR2 FQGNSA. CDR3 size: 14 residues. Written as DNA, the CDR3 is TGTGCCAGCAGCCAGGTCAGGGTATCAGGGGAGCTGTTTTTT. The encoded protein is CASSQVRVSGELFF.

This clone was seen only once. V is TRBV18 and J is TRBJ1-3; maybe TRBD1 (5 bases). The CDR3 consists of 16 residues. Trimming took 1 base from V and 8 from J, leaving 18 bases between them. Germline-derived CDR1 and CDR2 are KGHSH and LQKENI. CDR3 loop: CASSPRDSRFRDTIYF. The CDR3 coding sequence is TGTGCCAGCTCACCACGGGACTCCCGATTCCGGGACACCATATATTTT.

The rearrangement joins TRBV2 to TRBJ2-1; tentative D call: TRBD2 (7 bases). The CDR3 is made up of 12 amino acids. Germline V gene lookup returns CDR1 SNHLY and CDR2 FYNNEI. Trimming stripped 11 bases from V and 10 bases from J, with 18 bases between. The CDR3: CAGGGPSGEQFF. In DNA, the CDR3 is TGTGCCGGGGGGGGCCCTAGTGGGGAGCAGTTCTTC.

The chain combines TRBV2 with TRBJ2-1, with 7 bases lining up with TRBD1. The CDR3 is 13 amino acids. Germline V CDR1 and CDR2: SNHLY, FYNNEI. The junction had 2 bases not matched to a gene; V was cut back by 7 bases and J by 2 bases. CDR3 sequence reads: CASTGGTYNEQFF. The CDR3 bases are TGTGCCAGCACAGGGGGAACCTACAATGAGCAGTTCTTC.

This chain joins TRBV6-2 or TRBV6-3 and TRBJ2-1; 7 bases line up with TRBD2. V shed 6 bases and J 6 bases; nucleotides not matched to a gene: 11. Germline V gives CDR1 MNHEY, CDR2 SVGEGT. This CDR3 spans 15 amino acids. The CDR3 loop reads CASSIPRLALNEQFF. Written as DNA, the CDR3 is TGTGCCAGCAGCATACCTCGACTAGCCCTCAATGAGCAGTTCTTC.

The V and J genes are TRBV2 and TRBJ2-1; maybe TRBD2 (5 bases). Germline values: CDR1 SNHLY, CDR2 FYNNEI. The CDR3 spans 15 residues. Trimming shortened V by 7 bases and J by 6 bases, and 19 bases separated the two germline ends. The CDR3 loop reads CASIFGGDWANEQFF. CDR3 coding DNA: TGTGCCAGCATCTTTGGAGGTGACTGGGCCAATGAGCAGTTCTTC.

The V gene is TRBV18, the J gene TRBJ1-4, with 11 bases that match TRBD1. The CDR3 is 16 residues long. Germline CDR1 is KGHSH and CDR2 is LQKENI. The junction had 6 bases not matched to a gene; V was cut back by 2 bases and J by 7 bases. In nucleotides, the CDR3 is TGTGCCAGCTCACCAGGGACAGGGGGAGAAGGTGAAAAACTGTTTTTT. It is translated as CASSPGTGGEGEKLFF.

This CDR3 reads CASSQDGTGGRYGYTF. CDR3 bases: TGTGCCAGCAGCCAAGACGGGACAGGGGGGAGGTATGGCTACACCTTC. V usage is TRBV3-1 (or the pseudogene TRBV3-2) and J usage is TRBJ1-2; 11 nucleotides match TRBD1. CDR3 length: 16 residues. Germline V gives CDR1 LGHDT, CDR2 YNNKEL (reference sequence). The J segment lost 5 bases and the V segment lost 0 bases, leaving 5 bases of the junction unmatched.

V and J are TRBV12-2 and TRBJ2-1; TRBD1 is the table's D call, not checked against the DNA. TRBV12-2 constitutes a pseudogene. The CDR3 spans 15 residues. CDR3 nucleotides: TGTGCAAGTCGCTTGGGGCAGGGCCTCTACAATGAGCAGTTCTTC. Translation: CASRLGQGLYNEQFF.

This clone was recorded only once. V is TRBV6-5 and J is TRBJ2-1, with a tentative D call TRBD2 (7 bases). Trimming removed 6 bases from V and 6 bases from J, with 15 bases in between. The germline V gene encodes CDR1 MNHEY and CDR2 SVGAGI. This CDR3 is built from 14 residues. DNA of the CDR3: TGTGCCAGCAGAGTCAAGGGGGAGGGCAATGAGCAGTTCTTC. Residues: CASRVKGEGNEQFF.

With respect to this clone: The junction does not match germline at one end; this may be a read error. This rearrangement joins TRBV6-2 or TRBV6-3 to TRBJ1-5, with D possibly TRBD1 on 5 matching bases. This CDR3 is built from 14 residues. Germline assignment: CDR1 MNHEY and CDR2 SVGEGT. The CDR3 sequence is CACSPDIMNQPQHF. CDR3 DNA: TGTGCCTGCAGTCCGGACATAATGAATCAGCCCCAGCATTTT.

The chain recombines TRBV12-3 or TRBV12-4 with TRBJ1-2; no firm D call. The length of the CDR3 is 12 residues. V was shortened by 9 bases and J by 7 bases, with 15 bases between the two germline ends. CDR3 region: CASCSSVLGYTF. As DNA, the CDR3 is TGTGCCAGTTGCTCGTCAGTTCTTGGCTACACCTTC.

The CDR3 DNA sequence: TGTGCCAGCAGCGCGTCCCGGGACAGGGGCCGGACGAACACTGAAGCTTTCTTT. It encodes CASSASRDRGRTNTEAFF. The V gene is TRBV7-8, the J gene TRBJ1-1; 10 positions agree with TRBD1. The V gene end was trimmed by 5 bases and the J gene end by 1 base; junction bases not matched to a gene: 13. Germline assignment: CDR1 SGHVS and CDR2 FQNEAQ. The CDR3 spans 18 residues.

The chain couples TRBV6-5 to TRBJ2-2, with D perhaps matching TRBD2 (6 bases). This CDR3 spans 14 amino acids. V was trimmed by 2 bases and J by 8 bases, leaving 12 bases between them. Germline CDR1 and CDR2: MNHEY and SVGAGI. The CDR3 region has the DNA TGTGCCAGCAGTTACCGCAGGGCGGGGGGGGAGCTGTTTTTT. It codes for CASSYRRAGGELFF.

This CDR3 is CASRGGFSYNSPLHF. The CDR3 DNA is TGTGCCAGCAGGGGGGGTTTCTCCTATAATTCACCCCTCCACTTT. The rearrangement uses TRBV7-9 and TRBJ1-6; a possible D gene is TRBD1 (5 bases). CDR1 is SEHNR, CDR2 FQNEAQ, per germline (reference sequence). The CDR3 is 15 residues long. Trimming took off 6 bases at V and 0 bases at J, with 9 bases between the two ends.

This chain connects TRBV11-1 to TRBJ2-5; D is possibly TRBD2 (6 bases). This CDR3 comprises 13 residues. V was clipped by 6 bases and J by 7 bases, with 15 bases between them. Germline CDR1 and CDR2: SGHAT and FQDESV (reference sequence). CDR3 in DNA: TGTGCCAGCAGTAGCCGGGACTCCTGGACCCAGTACTTC. Residues: CASSSRDSWTQYF.

This clone was recorded a few times. Mismatch with germline at one junction end may stem from a read error. This sequence joins TRBV5-4 and TRBJ2-3; 7 nucleotides line up with TRBD1. Germline CDR1 SGHNT, CDR2 YYREEE (reference sequence). The CDR3 runs to 17 residues. CDR3 DNA: TGTGCCAGCAGATCCGGGACAGCCATCCAAGGCACGGATACGCAGTATTTT. Its translation: CASRSGTAIQGTDTQYF.

The chain has TRBV4-1 and TRBJ2-1; TRBD2 aligns across 8 bases. This CDR3 has 15 residues. Germline CDR1 is MGHRA and CDR2 is YSYEKL. J lost 8 bases, V lost 4 bases, and 10 bases had no gene match. CDR3 sequence: CASSLYWTSRDEQFF. CDR3 nucleotides: TGCGCCAGCAGCCTGTATTGGACTAGCCGCGATGAGCAGTTCTTC.

This clone was detected only once. V usage is TRBV7-8 and J usage is TRBJ2-5, with 9 positions matching TRBD2. The CDR3 is made up of 15 amino acids. CDR1 is SGHVS and CDR2 is FQNEAQ in the germline V gene. V was pared by 4 bases and J by 2 bases, with 5 bases of the junction left unmatched. CDR3 bases: TGTGCCAGCAGCTCTATTAGCGGGGGTCAAGAGACCCAGTACTTC. This codes for CASSSISGGQETQYF.

The chain couples TRBV2 to TRBJ2-1; D might be TRBD2 (6 bases). The CDR3 runs 12 residues. Per the germline V gene, CDR1 is SNHLY and CDR2 is FYNNEI. The ends were cut back, 3 bases at V and 10 bases at J, with 10 bases in the middle. The CDR3 spells CASSERGREQFF. In DNA, the CDR3 is TGTGCCAGCAGTGAGCGGGGAAGGGAGCAGTTCTTC.